Each of the 5 T cell receptor beta chains below was sequenced from the same sample in a study of blood T cell repertoires in COVID-19. The table came from immunoSEQ multiplex PCR; TCRdb's copy has only in-frame clones and leaves some out. This table holds 60,000 to 80,000 clones, roughly 89% found once. Specimen: peripheral blood. Source of these receptors: a woman older than 75 with acute or convalescent COVID-19.

CDR3 region: CASSLLPGPPYEQYF. In DNA, the CDR3 is TGTGCCAGCAGTTTACTCCCGGGTCCTCCCTACGAGCAGTACTTC. V usage is TRBV28 and J usage is TRBJ2-7; D remains unclear. V lost 2 bases, J lost 2 bases, and 13 bases lay in between. In germline, CDR1 is MDHEN, CDR2 SYDVKM. This CDR3 region has 15 residues.

This clone came up once. The chain couples TRBV10-3 to TRBJ2-2, with TRBD1 matching over 12 bases. V gave up 5 bases and J gave up 4 bases; unmatched junction bases: 5. Germline V gives CDR1 ENHRY, CDR2 SYGVKD. CDR3 size: 16 residues. Here the CDR3 DNA reads TGTGCCATCAGTAGGGACAGGGGGCTTGGCACCGGGGAGCTGTTTTTT. Its translation: CAISRDRGLGTGELFF.

This rearrangement joins TRBV5-8 to TRBJ2-1, with TRBD2 matching 9 bases. V lost 3 bases and J lost 9; bases outside the gene matches: 10. CDR3 size: 15 residues. Germline V gene sequence: CDR1 SGHTS, CDR2 YDEGEE. The CDR3 region is CASSSLRGGFTEQFF. In nucleotides, the CDR3 is TGTGCCAGCAGCTCCTTGCGGGGGGGCTTTACTGAGCAGTTCTTC.

The chain's CDR3 is CASSQEGGSGELFF. DNA for the CDR3: TGTGCCAGCAGCCAAGAAGGGGGTTCCGGGGAGCTGTTTTTT. V is TRBV3-1 (or the pseudogene TRBV3-2) and J is TRBJ2-2, with TRBD1 as a possible D gene (6 bases). The germline gives CDR1 LGHDT, CDR2 YNNKEL (reference sequence). The V end lost 0 bases, the J end lost 6 bases, and 8 bases lay between the germline ends. The CDR3 extends over 14 amino acids.

The CDR3 coding sequence is TGCGCCAGCAGTGAAACGGTGAACACTGAAGCTTTCTTT. Translation gives CASSETVNTEAFF. The chain combines TRBV10-2 with TRBJ1-1; no clear D. This CDR3 has 13 amino acids. CDR1 and CDR2 (germline): WSHSY, SAAADI. V shed 3 bases and J shed 0 bases, with 5 bases lying between them.